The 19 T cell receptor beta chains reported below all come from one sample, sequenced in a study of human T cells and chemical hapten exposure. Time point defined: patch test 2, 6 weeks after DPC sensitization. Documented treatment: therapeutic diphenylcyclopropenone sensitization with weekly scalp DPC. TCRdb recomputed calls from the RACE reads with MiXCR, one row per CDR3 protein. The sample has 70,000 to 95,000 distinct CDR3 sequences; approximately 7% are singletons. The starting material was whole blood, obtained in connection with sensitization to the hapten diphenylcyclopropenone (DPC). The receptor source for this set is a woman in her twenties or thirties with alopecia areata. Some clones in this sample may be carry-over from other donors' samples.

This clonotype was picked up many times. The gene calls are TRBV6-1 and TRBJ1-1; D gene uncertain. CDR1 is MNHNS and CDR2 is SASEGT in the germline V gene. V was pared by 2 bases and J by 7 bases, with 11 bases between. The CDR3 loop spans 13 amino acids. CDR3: CASSERPQLEAFF. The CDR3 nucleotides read TGTGCCAGCAGTGAAAGGCCGCAGCTTGAAGCTTTCTTT.

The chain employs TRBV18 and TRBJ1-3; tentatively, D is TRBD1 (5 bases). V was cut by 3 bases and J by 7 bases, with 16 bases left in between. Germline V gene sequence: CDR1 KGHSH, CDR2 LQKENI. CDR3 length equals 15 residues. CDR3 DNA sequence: TGTGCCAGCTCACCGATTCGATACCGGGGCAACACCATATATTTT. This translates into CASSPIRYRGNTIYF.

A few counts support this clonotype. The CDR3 DNA reads TGCGCCAGCAGCAGTGGGACAGGGAGCTCTGGGGCCAACGTCCTGACTTTC. It codes for CASSSGTGSSGANVLTF. The chain links TRBV5-1 to TRBJ2-6; the match to TRBD1 covers 9 bases. V lost 4 bases to trimming and J lost 0 bases; unmatched junction nucleotides: 5. The CDR3 length is 17 residues. CDR1 and CDR2 from the germline V gene are SGHRS and YFSETQ.

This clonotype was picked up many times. CDR3: CASSPPHSQNTEAFF. The CDR3 region has the DNA TGTGCCAGCTCACCACCGCATAGCCAGAACACTGAAGCTTTCTTT. The chain combines TRBV18 with TRBJ1-1; no definite D call. The ends were cut back, 0 bases at V and 1 base at J, with 9 bases in the middle. This CDR3 contains 15 residues. Germline CDR1 reads KGHSH; CDR2 reads LQKENI.

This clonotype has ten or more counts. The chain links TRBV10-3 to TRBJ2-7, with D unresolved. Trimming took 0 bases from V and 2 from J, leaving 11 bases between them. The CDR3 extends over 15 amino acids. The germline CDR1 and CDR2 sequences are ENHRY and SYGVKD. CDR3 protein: CAISESETGAYEQYF. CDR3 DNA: TGTGCCATCAGTGAGTCGGAAACCGGAGCCTACGAGCAGTACTTC.

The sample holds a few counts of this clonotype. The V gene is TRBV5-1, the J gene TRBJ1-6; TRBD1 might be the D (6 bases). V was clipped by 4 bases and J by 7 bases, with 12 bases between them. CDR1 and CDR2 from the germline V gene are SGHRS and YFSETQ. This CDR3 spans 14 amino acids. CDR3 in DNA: TGCGCCAGCAGCAGGAGGGGGGAGAATTCACCCCTCCACTTT. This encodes CASSRRGENSPLHF.

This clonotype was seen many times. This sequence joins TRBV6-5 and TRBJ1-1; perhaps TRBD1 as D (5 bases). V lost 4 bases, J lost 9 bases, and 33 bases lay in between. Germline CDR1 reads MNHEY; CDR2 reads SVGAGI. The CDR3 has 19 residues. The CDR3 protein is CASSSQNQGGSGEWSKAFF. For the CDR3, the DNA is TGTGCCAGCAGTTCTCAAAACCAGGGTGGGTCTGGAGAATGGTCTAAAGCTTTCTTT.

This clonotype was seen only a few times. CDR3 in DNA: TGCAGTGCTGCTCTGGCGGGGGGAACCGGGGAGCTGTTTTTT. Protein product: CSAALAGGTGELFF. The chain has TRBV20-1 and TRBJ2-2, with TRBD2 matching 8 bases. V lost 5 bases to trimming and J lost 5 bases; unmatched junction nucleotides: 7. CDR1 is DFQATT, CDR2 SNEGSKA, per germline (reference sequence). The CDR3 contains 14 residues.

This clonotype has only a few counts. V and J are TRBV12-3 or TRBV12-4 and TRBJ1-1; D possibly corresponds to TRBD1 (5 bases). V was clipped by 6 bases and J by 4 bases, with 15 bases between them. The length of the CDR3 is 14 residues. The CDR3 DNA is TGTGCCAGCAGGGTGCAGGGTGGAGGCACTGAAGCTTTCTTT. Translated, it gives CASRVQGGGTEAFF.

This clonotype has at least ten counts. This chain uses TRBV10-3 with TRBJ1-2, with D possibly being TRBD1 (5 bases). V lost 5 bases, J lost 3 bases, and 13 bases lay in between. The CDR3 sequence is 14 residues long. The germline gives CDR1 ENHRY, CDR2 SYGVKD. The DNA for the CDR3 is TGTGCCATCAGTAACCAGGGAGGGGACTATGGCTACACCTTC. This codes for CAISNQGGDYGYTF.

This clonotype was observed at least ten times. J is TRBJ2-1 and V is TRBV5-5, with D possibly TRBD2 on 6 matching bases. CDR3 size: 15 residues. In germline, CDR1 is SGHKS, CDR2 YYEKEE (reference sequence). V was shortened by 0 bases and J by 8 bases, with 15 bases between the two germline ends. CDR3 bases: TGTGCCAGCAGCTTGGACCGCGGGGCCGGGTATGAGCAGTTCTTC. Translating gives CASSLDRGAGYEQFF.

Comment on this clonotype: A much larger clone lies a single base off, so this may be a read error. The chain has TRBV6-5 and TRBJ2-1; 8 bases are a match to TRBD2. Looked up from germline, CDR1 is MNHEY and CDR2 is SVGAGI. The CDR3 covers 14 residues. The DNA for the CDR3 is TGTGCCAGCAGGAGAGGACTAGCCTACAGTGAGCAGTTCTTC. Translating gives CASRRGLAYSEQFF.

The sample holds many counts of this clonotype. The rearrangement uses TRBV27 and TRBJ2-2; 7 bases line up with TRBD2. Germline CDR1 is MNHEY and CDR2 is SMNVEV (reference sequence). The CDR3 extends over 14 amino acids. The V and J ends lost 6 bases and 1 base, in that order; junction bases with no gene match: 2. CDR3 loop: CASSAGVNTGELFF. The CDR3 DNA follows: TGTGCCAGCAGCGCGGGAGTGAACACCGGGGAGCTGTTTTTT.

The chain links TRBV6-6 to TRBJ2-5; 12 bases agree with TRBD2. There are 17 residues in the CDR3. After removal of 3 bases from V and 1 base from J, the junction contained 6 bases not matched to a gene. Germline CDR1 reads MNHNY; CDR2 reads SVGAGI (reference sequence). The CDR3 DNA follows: TGTGCCAGCAGTTATCGACTAGCGGGGGCCCTCCAAGAGACCCAGTACTTC. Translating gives CASSYRLAGALQETQYF.

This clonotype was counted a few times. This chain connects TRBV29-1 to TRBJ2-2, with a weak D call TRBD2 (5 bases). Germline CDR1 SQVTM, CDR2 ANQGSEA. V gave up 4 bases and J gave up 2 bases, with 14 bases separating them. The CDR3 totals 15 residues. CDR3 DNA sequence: TGCAGCGTTGGGGAGTCCAGTGTAAACACCGGGGAGCTGTTTTTT. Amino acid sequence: CSVGESSVNTGELFF.

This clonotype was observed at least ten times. DNA for the CDR3: TGCAGCGTAACCGGGACAGGGCCCACAGATACGCAGTATTTT. Protein: CSVTGTGPTDTQYF. V and J are TRBV29-1 and TRBJ2-3; 9 bases are shared with TRBD1. V lost 6 bases to trimming and J lost 2 bases; unmatched junction nucleotides: 6. The CDR3 loop spans 14 amino acids. Germline V gene sequence: CDR1 SQVTM, CDR2 ANQGSEA.

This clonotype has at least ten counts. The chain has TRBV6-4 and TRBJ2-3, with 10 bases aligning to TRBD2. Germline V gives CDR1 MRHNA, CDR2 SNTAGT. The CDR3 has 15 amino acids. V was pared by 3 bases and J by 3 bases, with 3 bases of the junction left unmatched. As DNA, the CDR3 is TGTGCCAGCAGTGAACTAGCGGGACGAACAGATACGCAGTATTTT. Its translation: CASSELAGRTDTQYF.

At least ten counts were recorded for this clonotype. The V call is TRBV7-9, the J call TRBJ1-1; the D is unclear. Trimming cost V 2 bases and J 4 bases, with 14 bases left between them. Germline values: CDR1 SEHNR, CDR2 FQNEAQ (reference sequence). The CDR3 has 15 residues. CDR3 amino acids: CASSLSAVVSTEAFF. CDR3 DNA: TGTGCCAGCAGCTTATCTGCCGTCGTGAGCACTGAAGCTTTCTTT. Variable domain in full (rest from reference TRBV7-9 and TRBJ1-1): DTGVSQNPRHKITKRGQNVTFRCDPISEHNRLYWYRQTLGQGPEFLTYFQNEAQLEKSRLLSDRFSAERPKGSFSTLEIQRTEQGDSAMYLCASSLSAVVSTEAFFGQGTRLTVV.

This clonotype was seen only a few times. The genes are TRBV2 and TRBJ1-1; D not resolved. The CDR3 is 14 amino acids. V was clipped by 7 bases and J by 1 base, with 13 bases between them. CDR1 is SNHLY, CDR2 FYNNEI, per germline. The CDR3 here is CASKRSGTNTEAFF. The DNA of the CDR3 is TGTGCCAGCAAGAGGAGCGGCACGAACACTGAAGCTTTCTTT.